Detailed here is one T cell receptor beta chain. This entry comes from a study of blood T cell repertoires in COVID-19. Study summary: Spain, Italy and the United States supplied samples that represented acute and convalescent COVID-19. In each case, the material was cDNA or gDNA derived from T cells, B-cell-depleted T cells, or PBMCs.

V was pared by 5 bases and J by 2 bases, with 18 bases between. The CDR3 spans 16 residues. Germline CDR1 reads LGHNT; CDR2 reads FRNRAP. Methods used by the authors: Cell counts per sample came from amplifying reference gene primers. Only in-frame clones appear in the TCRdb table, and some are missing; sequencing was by immunoSEQ multiplex PCR. V, J and clone size are those of that table, while D and trimming were read from the DNA. The table shows 150,000 to 190,000 clones, with approximately 92% occurring only once. Sequenced material: peripheral blood. The receptor was derived from a middle-aged woman with acute or convalescent COVID-19. J is TRBJ1-2 and V is TRBV12-5, with a weak D call TRBD1 (5 bases). The CDR3 bases are TGTGCTAGTGGTGAACACGCGGGACTTAAGAACTATGGCTACACCTTC. It specifies CASGEHAGLKNYGYTF.